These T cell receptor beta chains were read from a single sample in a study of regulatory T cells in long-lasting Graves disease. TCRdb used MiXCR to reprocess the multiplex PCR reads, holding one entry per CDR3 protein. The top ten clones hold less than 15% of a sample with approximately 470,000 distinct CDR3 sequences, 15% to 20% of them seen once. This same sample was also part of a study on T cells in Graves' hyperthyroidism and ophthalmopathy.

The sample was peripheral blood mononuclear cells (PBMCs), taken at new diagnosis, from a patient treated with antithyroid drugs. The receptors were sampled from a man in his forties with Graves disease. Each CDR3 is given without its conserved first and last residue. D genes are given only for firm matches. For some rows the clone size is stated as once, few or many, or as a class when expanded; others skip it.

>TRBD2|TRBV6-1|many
ASSRRTSGTETQY
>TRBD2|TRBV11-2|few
ASSGRTSGRGDDEQF
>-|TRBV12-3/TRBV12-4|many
ASSLVSNGEAF
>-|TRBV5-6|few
ASSGRTVSSPLH
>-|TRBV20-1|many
SARKTQETQY
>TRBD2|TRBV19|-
ATNPWGGSDTGELF
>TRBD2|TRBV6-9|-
ASSDFSGENQETQY
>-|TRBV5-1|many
ASSSKGDQPQH
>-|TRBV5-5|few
ASSFRGTETF
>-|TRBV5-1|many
ASSFSSHTDTQY
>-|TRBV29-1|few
SVAADSNQPQH
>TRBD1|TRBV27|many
ASSRWQGTGGDPYEQY
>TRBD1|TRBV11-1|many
ASSPGTGRSTDTQY
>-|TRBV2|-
ASSETGIGGTDTQY
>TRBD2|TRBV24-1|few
ATSDWGTSGANEQF
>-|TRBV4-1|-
ASSQTSLWGNTGELF
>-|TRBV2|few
ASSEDSDHQPQH
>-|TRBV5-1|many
ASSLQGGSTDTQY
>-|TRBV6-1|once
ASSRRQSGEQF
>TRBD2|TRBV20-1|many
SASSSGTHEQY
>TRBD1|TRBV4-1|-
ASSQGGQGGGYQPQH
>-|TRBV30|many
AWNAGLNTEAF
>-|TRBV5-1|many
ASSSRSGIANTGELF
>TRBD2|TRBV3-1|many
ASSQDPGGTQY
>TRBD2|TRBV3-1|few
ASSQDILAGNTGELF
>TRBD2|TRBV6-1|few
ASSERTSGSAATGELF
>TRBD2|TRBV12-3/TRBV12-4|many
ASRGTSGRKSDTQY
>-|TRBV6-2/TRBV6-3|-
ASRGIEQY
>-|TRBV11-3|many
ASRESGEWTEQF
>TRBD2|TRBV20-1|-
SATPGTSVTDTQY
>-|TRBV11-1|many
ASSLAAGQLGYEQF
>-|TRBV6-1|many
ASSEGYRDNEQF
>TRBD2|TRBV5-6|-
ASSFQAGGRTDTQY
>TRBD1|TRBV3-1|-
ASSQDRAPSTGELF
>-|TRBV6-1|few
ASSEGGNMNTEAF
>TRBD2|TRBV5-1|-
ASSFLGTSGSTEQF
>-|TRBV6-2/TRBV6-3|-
ASSYRTGSGGSYEQY
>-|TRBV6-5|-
ASSYDAGNNEQF
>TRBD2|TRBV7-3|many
ASSSSGRAEETQY
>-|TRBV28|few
ASSTPLSYHNEQF
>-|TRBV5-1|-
ASSHPDRTEAF
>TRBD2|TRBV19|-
ASTPLAGGPYEQY
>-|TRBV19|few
ASSTRRWGGVNTEAF
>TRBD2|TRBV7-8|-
ASSLRAAGDSYEQY
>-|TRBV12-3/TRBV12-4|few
ASSFMVRTDTQY
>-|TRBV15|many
ATSTDSSYNEQF
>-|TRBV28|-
ASIRGGPPTNEQF
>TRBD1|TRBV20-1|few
SARSGQGGQPQH